This TCR beta chain appears in the sequencing data of a study of ipilimumab plus nivolumab after autologous stem cell transplantation. Overall study context: Patients received a median of about 5 ipilimumab and roughly eight nivolumab doses. General study points: Per the authors, repertoire, Treg and microbiota data justify further study.

The assay was immunoSEQ multiplex PCR, and TCRdb's table has in-frame clones only and misses some. The data contain 15,000 to 20,000 clones, 65% to 85% of them singletons. Starting 14 to 28 days after autologous transplant, ipilimumab 1 mg/kg was given. Concerning this clone itself: Its antigen is undetermined.

The CDR3 covers 15 residues. Per the germline V gene, CDR1 is KGHSH and CDR2 is LQKENI. Trimming pared 2 bases from V and 8 bases from J, leaving 18 bases between. Specimen: PBMCs, collected in a trial of ipilimumab plus nivolumab as post-transplant consolidation. The chain couples TRBV18 to TRBJ1-2; D remains ambiguous. This sequence originates from a male donor with diffuse large B-cell lymphoma. This chain's CDR3 is CASSPMGVLTGGYTF. The CDR3 nucleotides read TGTGCCAGCTCACCAATGGGTGTCCTCACCGGCGGCTACACCTTC.